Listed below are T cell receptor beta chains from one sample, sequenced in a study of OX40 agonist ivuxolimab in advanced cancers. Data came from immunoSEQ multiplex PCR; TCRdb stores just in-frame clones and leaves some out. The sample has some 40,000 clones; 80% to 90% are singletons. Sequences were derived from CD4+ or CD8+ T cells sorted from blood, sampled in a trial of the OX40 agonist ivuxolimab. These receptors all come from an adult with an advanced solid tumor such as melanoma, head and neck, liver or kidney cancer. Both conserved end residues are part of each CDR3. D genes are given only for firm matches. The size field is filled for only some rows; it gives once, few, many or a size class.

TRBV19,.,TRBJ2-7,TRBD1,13,CASSAGQGYEQYF,TGTGCCAGTAGTGCCGGACAGGGCTACGAGCAGTACTTC
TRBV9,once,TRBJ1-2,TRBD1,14,CASSAGQGNYGYTF,TGTGCCAGCAGCGCTGGACAGGGGAACTATGGCTACACCTTC
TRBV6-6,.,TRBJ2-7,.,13,CASSPGARGEQYF,TGTGCCAGCAGCCCAGGGGCGCGGGGCGAGCAGTACTTC
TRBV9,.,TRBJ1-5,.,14,CASSVGGGNQPQHF,TGTGCCAGCAGCGTTGGCGGGGGCAATCAGCCCCAGCATTTT
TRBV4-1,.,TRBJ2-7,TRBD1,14,CASSLDRGTNEQYF,TGCGCCAGCAGCCTCGACAGGGGAACCAACGAGCAGTACTTC
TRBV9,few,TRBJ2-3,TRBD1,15,CASSVGTGSTDTQYF,TGTGCCAGCAGCGTAGGGACAGGTAGCACAGATACGCAGTATTTT
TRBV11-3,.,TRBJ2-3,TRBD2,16,CASSASGGSSTDTQYF,TGTGCCAGCAGCGCCAGCGGGGGGTCTAGCACAGATACGCAGTATTTT
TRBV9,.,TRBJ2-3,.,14,CASSAPTSTDTQYF,TGTGCCAGCAGCGCCCCGACTAGCACAGATACGCAGTATTTT
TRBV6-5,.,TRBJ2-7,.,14,CAIGPVAGGYEQYF,TGTGCCATCGGCCCAGTAGCCGGGGGTTACGAGCAGTACTTC
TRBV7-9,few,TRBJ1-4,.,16,CASSPSRGETNEKLFF,TGTGCCAGCAGCCCAAGCCGGGGGGAGACTAATGAAAAACTGTTTTTT
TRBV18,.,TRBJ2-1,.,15,CASSPTPDSYNEQFF,TGTGCCAGCTCACCGACACCCGACAGCTACAATGAGCAGTTCTTC
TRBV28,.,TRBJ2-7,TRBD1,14,CASSPGQGSYEQYF,TGTGCCAGCAGCCCGGGACAGGGCTCCTACGAGCAGTACTTC
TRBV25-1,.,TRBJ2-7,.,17,CASSGISGAYSSYEQYF,TGTGCCAGCAGTGGGATCTCAGGGGCCTATAGCTCCTACGAGCAGTACTTC
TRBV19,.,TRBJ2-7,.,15,CASSTTSGGTEEQYF,TGTGCCAGTAGTACCACCTCGGGTGGAACGGAGGAGCAGTACTTC
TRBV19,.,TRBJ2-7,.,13,CASSISWDYEQYF,TGTGCCAGTAGTATAAGCTGGGACTACGAGCAGTACTTC
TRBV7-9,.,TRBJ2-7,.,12,CASSYSSYEQYF,TGTGCCAGCAGTTATAGCTCCTACGAGCAGTACTTC
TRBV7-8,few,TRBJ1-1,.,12,CASSLVEVEAFF,TGTGCCAGCAGCTTAGTCGAAGTCGAAGCTTTCTTT
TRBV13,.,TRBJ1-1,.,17,CASSLEAGLLHGTEAFF,TGTGCCAGCAGCTTAGAGGCAGGGCTCCTGCATGGCACTGAAGCTTTCTTT
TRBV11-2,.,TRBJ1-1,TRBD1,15,CASSVPGGLDTEAFF,TGTGCCAGCAGCGTCCCAGGGGGTCTGGACACTGAAGCTTTCTTT
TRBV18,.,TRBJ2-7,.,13,CASSPTGSYEQYF,TGTGCCAGCTCACCAACAGGTTCCTACGAGCAGTACTTC
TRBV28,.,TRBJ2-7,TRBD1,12,CASSRDSYEQYF,TGTGCCAGCAGCCGGGACAGTTACGAGCAGTACTTC
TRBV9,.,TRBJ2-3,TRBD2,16,CASSSQRRGGPDTQYF,TGTGCCAGCAGCTCTCAGCGGCGGGGGGGCCCGGATACGCAGTATTTT
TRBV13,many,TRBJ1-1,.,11,CASSINTEAFF,TGTGCCAGCAGCATAAACACTGAAGCTTTCTTT
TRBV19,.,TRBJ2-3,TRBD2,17,CASSIPTSGGSTDTQYF,TGTGCCAGTAGTATCCCGACTAGCGGGGGTTCCACAGATACGCAGTATTTT
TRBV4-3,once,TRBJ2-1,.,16,CASSQDRIASSNEQFF,TGCGCCAGCAGCCAAGACCGTATCGCATCCAGCAATGAGCAGTTCTTC
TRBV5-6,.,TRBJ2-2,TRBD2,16,CASSWRLAGNTGELFF,TGTGCCAGCAGCTGGAGGCTAGCGGGGAACACCGGGGAGCTGTTTTTT
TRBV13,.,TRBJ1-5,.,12,CASSFFNQPQHF,TGTGCCAGCAGCTTTTTCAATCAGCCCCAGCATTTT
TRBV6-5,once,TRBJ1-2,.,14,CASSYSIGSGGYTF,TGTGCCAGCAGTTACTCGATCGGAAGTGGTGGCTACACCTTC
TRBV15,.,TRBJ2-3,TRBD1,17,CATSRAYGTGVEDTQYF,TGTGCCACCAGCAGAGCCTACGGGACAGGGGTGGAAGATACGCAGTATTTT
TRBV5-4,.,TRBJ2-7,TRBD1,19,CASSFAGGQGPGKGYEQYF,TGTGCCAGCAGCTTTGCTGGGGGACAGGGACCAGGGAAGGGCTACGAGCAGTACTTC
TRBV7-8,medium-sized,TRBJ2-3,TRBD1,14,CASSPWTGTDTQYF,TGTGCCAGCAGCCCCTGGACAGGGACAGATACGCAGTATTTT
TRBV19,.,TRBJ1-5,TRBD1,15,CASSIMDRRVQPQHF,TGTGCCAGTAGTATAATGGACAGGAGGGTTCAGCCCCAGCATTTT
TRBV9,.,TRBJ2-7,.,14,CASSPEAGPYEQYF,TGTGCCAGCAGCCCAGAGGCAGGACCCTACGAGCAGTACTTC
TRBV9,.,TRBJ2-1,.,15,CASSVHTSSYNEQFF,TGTGCCAGCAGCGTACATACGAGCTCCTACAATGAGCAGTTCTTC
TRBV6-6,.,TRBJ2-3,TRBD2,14,CASSPTSGADTQYF,TGTGCCAGCAGCCCCACTAGCGGGGCCGATACGCAGTATTTT
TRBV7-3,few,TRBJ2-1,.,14,CASSPDSSYNEQFF,TGTGCCAGCAGCCCCGACAGTTCCTACAATGAGCAGTTCTTC
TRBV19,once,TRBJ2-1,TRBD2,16,CASTLGLAGGPSEQFF,TGTGCCAGTACTCTGGGACTAGCGGGGGGGCCTAGTGAGCAGTTCTTC
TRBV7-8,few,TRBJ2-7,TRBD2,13,CASSFGGAYEQYF,TGTGCCAGCAGCTTCGGGGGGGCCTACGAGCAGTACTTC
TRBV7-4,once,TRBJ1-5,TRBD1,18,CASSPGIPGQGLSQPQHF,TGTGCCAGCAGCCCAGGAATACCGGGACAGGGGTTAAGTCAGCCCCAGCATTTT
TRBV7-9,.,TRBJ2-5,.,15,CASSSELEKLGTQYF,TGTGCCAGCAGCTCCGAGCTCGAGAAGCTCGGGACCCAGTACTTC
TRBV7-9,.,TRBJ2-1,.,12,CASTQMGTEQFF,TGTGCCAGCACCCAAATGGGGACTGAGCAGTTCTTC
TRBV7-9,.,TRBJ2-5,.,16,CASSSLSGLIQETQYF,TGTGCCAGCAGCTCCCTCTCTGGACTCATCCAAGAGACCCAGTACTTC
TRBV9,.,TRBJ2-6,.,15,CASSGKSSGANVLTF,TGTGCCAGCAGCGGCAAGAGCTCTGGGGCCAACGTCCTGACTTTC
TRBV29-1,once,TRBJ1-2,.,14,CSVEVGGANYGYTF,TGCAGCGTTGAGGTCGGAGGGGCTAACTATGGCTACACCTTC
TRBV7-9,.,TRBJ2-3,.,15,CASSVAGISTDTQYF,TGTGCCAGCAGCGTGGCGGGGATTAGCACAGATACGCAGTATTTT
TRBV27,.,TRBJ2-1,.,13,CASSLSRTTSQFF,TGTGCCAGCAGTTTATCCCGTACTACATCACAGTTCTTC
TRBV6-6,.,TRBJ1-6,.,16,CASSYSILPENSPLHF,TGTGCCAGCAGTTACTCGATACTACCAGAAAATTCACCCCTCCACTTT
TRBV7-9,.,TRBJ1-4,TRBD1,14,CASSFRGPDEKLFF,TGTGCCAGCAGCTTTAGGGGGCCGGATGAAAAACTGTTTTTT
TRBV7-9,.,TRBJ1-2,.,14,CASSLLDSFYGYTF,TGTGCCAGCAGTCTACTAGACAGTTTTTATGGCTACACCTTC
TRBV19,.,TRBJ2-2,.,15,CASSSGLAGLGELFF,TGTGCCAGTAGTTCAGGGCTCGCGGGGTTAGGGGAGCTGTTTTTT
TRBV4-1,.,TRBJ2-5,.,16,CASSPVGGASQETQYF,TGCGCCAGCAGCCCCGTCGGCGGGGCCTCACAAGAGACCCAGTACTTC
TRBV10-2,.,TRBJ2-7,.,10,CASSGREQYF,TGCGCCAGCAGTGGGCGGGAGCAGTACTTC
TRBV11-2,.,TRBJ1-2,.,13,CASSLAGIGGYTF,TGTGCCAGCAGCTTAGCAGGGATCGGTGGCTACACCTTC
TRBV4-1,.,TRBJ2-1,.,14,CASSQDEGVNEQFF,TGCGCCAGCAGCCAAGATGAAGGGGTTAATGAGCAGTTCTTC
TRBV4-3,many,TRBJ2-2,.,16,CASSQEGGANTGELFF,TGCGCCAGCAGCCAAGAGGGAGGCGCGAACACCGGGGAGCTGTTTTTT
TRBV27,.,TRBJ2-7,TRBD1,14,CASSLDRVTYEQYF,TGTGCCAGCAGTCTGGACAGGGTGACCTACGAGCAGTACTTC
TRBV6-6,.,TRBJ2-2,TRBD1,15,CASEEGQGVTGELFF,TGTGCCAGCGAGGAAGGACAGGGGGTGACCGGGGAGCTGTTTTTT
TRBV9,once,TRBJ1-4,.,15,CASSPGSVYNEKLFF,TGTGCCAGCAGCCCCGGATCGGTTTATAATGAAAAACTGTTTTTT
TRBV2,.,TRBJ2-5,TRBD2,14,CASSAGNSGETQYF,TGTGCCAGCAGTGCGGGTAATAGCGGGGAGACCCAGTACTTC